The TCR beta chain under discussion was sequenced for a study of healthy donors' naive CD4 and CD8 T cells. Germline CDR1 and CDR2: SQVTM and ANQGSEA. The CDR3 spans 13 residues. Trimming pared 6 bases from V and 6 bases from J, leaving 17 bases between. Sorting defined naive CD4+ as CD4+CD8-CD45RO-CD45RA+ and naive CD8+ as CD8+CD4-CD45RA+CD27bright. A linear amplification protocol produced the TCR libraries from about 510 ng of total RNA. TCRdb called the reads again in MiXCR, with one record for every CDR3 protein. The sample holds approximately 180,000 distinct CDR3 sequences, about 70% seen once. Study-wide findings and caveats: Alpha and beta chains were sequenced in bulk without pairing.

This clonotype was counted between two and nine times. Antigen specificity is unknown. Material for sequencing was naive CD4+ and CD8+ T cells sorted from blood, pooled from several donors. V is TRBV29-1 and J is TRBJ1-2; tentative D call: TRBD1 (6 bases). The clonotype was recovered from a pool of human donors in good health; the sample pools cells from several healthy donors. The CDR3 region has the DNA TGCAGCGTAGACATACAGGGAGGGGATGGCTACACCTTC. Translated: CSVDIQGGDGYTF. Combining the CDR3 with reference TRBV29-1 and TRBJ1-2 gives the whole variable domain SAVISQKPSRDICQRGTSLTIQCQVDSQVTMMFWYRQQPGQSLTLIATANQGSEATYESGFVIDKFPISRPNLTFSTLTVSNMSPEDSSIYLCSVDIQGGDGYTFGSGTRLTVV.